This is a list of T cell receptor beta chains from one sample in a study of regulatory T cells in long-lasting Graves disease. TCRdb called the multiplex PCR reads again in MiXCR, with one record for every CDR3 protein. The profile shows roughly 420,000 distinct CDR3 sequences, approximately 14% of them singletons. These data were also filed under a second study, of T cells in Graves' hyperthyroidism and ophthalmopathy.

This specimen was peripheral blood mononuclear cells (PBMCs), taken at new diagnosis, from a patient treated with antithyroid drugs. All receptors come from a woman in her forties or fifties with Graves disease. Each CDR3 is given with its conserved first and last residue. The D gene is left open where the match is weak. The listing skips clone size in some rows; elsewhere it reads once, few, many or a size class.

J gene	V gene	clone size	CDR3 length	D gene	CDR3 protein	CDR3 DNA
TRBJ2-7	TRBV27	many	15	TRBD2	CASIHFSGSSYEQYF	TGTGCCAGCATCCACTTTAGCGGGAGTTCCTACGAGCAGTACTTC
TRBJ2-1	TRBV11-2	many	17	TRBD2	CASSYNSGSSRDDEQFF	TGTGCCAGCAGCTACAATAGCGGGAGCAGCCGGGACGATGAGCAGTTCTTC
TRBJ1-1	TRBV28	many	12	TRBD1	CASRTGLTEAFF	TGTGCCAGCAGGACAGGGCTCACTGAAGCTTTCTTT
TRBJ2-3	TRBV7-9	many	13	NA	CASSLKGGDTQYF	TGTGCCAGCAGCTTAAAAGGAGGAGATACGCAGTATTTT
TRBJ2-7	TRBV6-2/TRBV6-3	NA	16	TRBD2	CASSYSMASGHYEQYF	TGTGCCAGCAGTTACTCGATGGCTAGCGGACACTACGAGCAGTACTTC
TRBJ1-4	TRBV5-1	NA	15	NA	CASSAWAGRGEKLFF	TGCGCCAGCAGCGCTTGGGCAGGGAGAGGAGAAAAACTGTTTTTT
TRBJ2-1	TRBV7-9	many	16	TRBD2	CASSLTRTSPYNEQFF	TGCGCCAGCAGCTTAACACGGACTAGCCCTTACAATGAGCAGTTCTTC
TRBJ1-3	TRBV9	few	15	NA	CASSEQGLTGNTIYF	TGTGCCAGCAGCGAACAGGGCTTAACTGGAAACACCATATATTTT
TRBJ2-2	TRBV6-1	many	17	TRBD1	CASSEYRGRLNTGELFF	TGTGCCAGCAGTGAATACAGGGGGCGATTGAACACCGGGGAGCTGTTTTTT
TRBJ2-2	TRBV5-1	NA	16	NA	CASSLVGQSKAGELFF	TGCGCCAGCAGCTTGGTAGGACAAAGCAAGGCCGGGGAGCTGTTTTTT
TRBJ2-5	TRBV24-1	many	16	TRBD2	CATSDLRGLEGETQYF	TGTGCCACCAGTGATTTGCGGGGACTAGAAGGGGAGACCCAGTACTTC
TRBJ2-7	TRBV29-1	many	12	NA	CSVEDAGYEQYF	TGCAGCGTTGAAGACGCGGGATACGAGCAGTACTTC
TRBJ2-7	TRBV7-2	NA	11	NA	CASQSFYEQYF	TGTGCCAGTCAGTCTTTCTACGAGCAGTACTTC
TRBJ2-5	TRBV28	many	18	TRBD2	CASSSLGGLAGKGETQYF	TGTGCCAGCAGTTCTTTAGGGGGACTAGCGGGAAAGGGAGAGACCCAGTACTTC
TRBJ1-5	TRBV12-3/TRBV12-4	many	16	NA	CASSLLIGDGNQPQHF	TGTGCCAGCAGTTTATTGATAGGGGATGGCAATCAGCCCCAGCATTTT
TRBJ1-5	TRBV4-1	NA	17	NA	CASSPVPQFIDDQPQHF	TGCGCCAGCAGCCCCGTTCCCCAGTTTATCGACGATCAGCCCCAGCATTTT
TRBJ1-2	TRBV2	few	15	TRBD1	CASRGQLTTFYGYTF	TGTGCCAGCAGGGGACAGCTGACTACGTTCTATGGCTACACCTTC